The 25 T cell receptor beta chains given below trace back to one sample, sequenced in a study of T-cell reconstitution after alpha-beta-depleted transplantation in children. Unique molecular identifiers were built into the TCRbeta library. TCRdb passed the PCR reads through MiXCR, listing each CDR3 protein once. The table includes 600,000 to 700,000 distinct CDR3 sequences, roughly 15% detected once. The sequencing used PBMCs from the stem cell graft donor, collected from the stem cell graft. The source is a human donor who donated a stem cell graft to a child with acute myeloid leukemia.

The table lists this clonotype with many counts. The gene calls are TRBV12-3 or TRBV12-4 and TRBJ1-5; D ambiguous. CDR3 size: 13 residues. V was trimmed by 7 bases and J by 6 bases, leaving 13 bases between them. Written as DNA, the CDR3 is TGTGCCAGCAAGGGAACATGGGGTCAGCCCCAGCATTTT. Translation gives CASKGTWGQPQHF.

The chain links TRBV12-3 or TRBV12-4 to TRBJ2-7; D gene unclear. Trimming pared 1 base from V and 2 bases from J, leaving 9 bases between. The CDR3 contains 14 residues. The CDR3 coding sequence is TGTGCCAGCAGTTTAGATGGATTCCCCTACGAGCAGTACGTC. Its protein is CASSLDGFPYEQYV.

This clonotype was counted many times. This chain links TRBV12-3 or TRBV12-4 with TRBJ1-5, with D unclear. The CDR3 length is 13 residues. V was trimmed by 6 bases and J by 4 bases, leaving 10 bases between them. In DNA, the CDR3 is TGTGCCAGCAGACGAAGCGGAAATCAGCCCCAGCATTTT. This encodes CASRRSGNQPQHF.

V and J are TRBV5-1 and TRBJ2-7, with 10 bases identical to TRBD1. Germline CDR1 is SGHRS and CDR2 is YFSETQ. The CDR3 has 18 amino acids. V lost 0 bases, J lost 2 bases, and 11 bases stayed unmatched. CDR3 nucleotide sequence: TGCGCCAGCAGCTTGGGTCGCCTTCCCGGGACAGGGGCCTACGAGCAGTACTTC. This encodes CASSLGRLPGTGAYEQYF.

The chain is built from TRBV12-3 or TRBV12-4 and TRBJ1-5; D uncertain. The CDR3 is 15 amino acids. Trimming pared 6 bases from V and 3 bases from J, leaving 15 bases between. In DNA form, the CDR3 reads TGTGCCAGCAGACGATCCGGCAGCCTCAATCAGCCCCAGCATTTT. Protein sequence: CASRRSGSLNQPQHF.

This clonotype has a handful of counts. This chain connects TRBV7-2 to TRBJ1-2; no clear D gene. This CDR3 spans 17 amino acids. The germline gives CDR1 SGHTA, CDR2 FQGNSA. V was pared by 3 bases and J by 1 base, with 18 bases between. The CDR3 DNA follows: TGTGCCAGCAGCTTGGCGGATTACAGCAGCTTTAACTATGGCTACACCTTC. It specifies CASSLADYSSFNYGYTF. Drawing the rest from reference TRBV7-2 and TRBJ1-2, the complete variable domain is GAGVSQSPSNKVTEKGKDVELRCDPISGHTALYWYRQSLGQGLEFLIYFQGNSAPDKSGLPSDRFSAERTGGSVSTLTIQRTQQEDSAVYLCASSLADYSSFNYGYTFGSGTRLTVV.

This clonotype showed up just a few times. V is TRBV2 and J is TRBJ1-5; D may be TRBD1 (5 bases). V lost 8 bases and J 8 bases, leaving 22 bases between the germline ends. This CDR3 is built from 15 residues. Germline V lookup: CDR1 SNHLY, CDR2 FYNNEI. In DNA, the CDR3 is TGTGCCAGCGTAGATCCAGGGTCCCGGGGAGAGCCCCAGCATTTT. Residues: CASVDPGSRGEPQHF.

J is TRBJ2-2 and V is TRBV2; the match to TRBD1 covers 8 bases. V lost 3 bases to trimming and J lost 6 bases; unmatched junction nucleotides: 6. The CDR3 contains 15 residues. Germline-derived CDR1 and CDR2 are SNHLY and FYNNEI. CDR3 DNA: TGTGCCAGCAGTGACGGACAGGGTATACCCGGGGAGCTGTTTTTT. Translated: CASSDGQGIPGELFF.

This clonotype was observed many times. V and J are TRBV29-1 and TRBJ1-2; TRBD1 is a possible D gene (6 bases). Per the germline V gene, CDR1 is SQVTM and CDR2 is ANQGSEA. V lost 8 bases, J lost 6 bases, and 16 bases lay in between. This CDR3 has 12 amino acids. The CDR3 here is CSTLQGSHGYTF. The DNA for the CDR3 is TGCAGCACCCTACAGGGATCTCATGGCTACACCTTC.

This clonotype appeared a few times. The CDR3 DNA reads as TGCAGTGCTAGAGTTACTAGCGGGGGGGCAAATGAGCAGTTCTTC. Residues: CSARVTSGGANEQFF. The genes are TRBV20-1 and TRBJ2-1; 13 bases are a match to TRBD2. Losses at the gene ends were 1 base for V and 7 bases for J; bases not matched to a gene: 4. Per the germline V gene, CDR1 is DFQATT and CDR2 is SNEGSKA (reference sequence). This CDR3 comprises 15 residues.

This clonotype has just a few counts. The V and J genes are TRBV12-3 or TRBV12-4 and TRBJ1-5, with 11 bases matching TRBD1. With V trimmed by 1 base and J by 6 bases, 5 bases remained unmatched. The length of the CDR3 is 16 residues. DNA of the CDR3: TGTGCCAGCAGTTTAGGGGCCGGGACAGGGGGTCAGCCCCAGCATTTT. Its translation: CASSLGAGTGGQPQHF.

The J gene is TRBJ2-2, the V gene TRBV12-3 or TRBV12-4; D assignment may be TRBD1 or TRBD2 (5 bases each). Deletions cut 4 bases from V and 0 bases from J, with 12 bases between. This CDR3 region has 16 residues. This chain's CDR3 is CASSSPGTANTGELFF. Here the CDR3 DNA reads TGTGCCAGCAGTTCCCCCGGGACGGCGAACACCGGGGAGCTGTTTTTT.

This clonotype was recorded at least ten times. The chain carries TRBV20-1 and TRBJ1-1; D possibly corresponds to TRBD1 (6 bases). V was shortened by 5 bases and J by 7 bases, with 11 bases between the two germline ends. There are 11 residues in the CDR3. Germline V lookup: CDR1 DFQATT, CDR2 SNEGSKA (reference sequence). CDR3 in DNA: TGCAGTGCTTCCGGGACACTTGAAGCTTTCTTT. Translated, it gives CSASGTLEAFF.

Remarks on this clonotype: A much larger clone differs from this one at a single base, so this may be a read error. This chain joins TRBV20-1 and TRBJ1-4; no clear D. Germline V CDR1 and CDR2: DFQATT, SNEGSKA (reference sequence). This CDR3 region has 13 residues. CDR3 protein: CSARRATNKKLFF. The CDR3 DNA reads TGCAGTGCTAGACGTGCAACTAATAAAAAACTGTTTTTT.

The CDR3 protein is CASSQEPFRAQNPEAFF. The CDR3 DNA sequence: TGCGCCAGCAGCCAGGAGCCTTTTCGGGCCCAAAACCCTGAAGCTTTCTTT. The chain links TRBV4-3 to TRBJ1-1; unclear D gene. This CDR3 is built from 17 residues. CDR1 is LGHNA and CDR2 is YSLEER in the germline V gene. The V end was cut by 3 bases, the J end by 6 bases, with 23 bases between.

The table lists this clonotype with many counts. CDR3 residues: CASRISTNVLTF. The DNA for the CDR3 is TGTGCCAGCAGGATTTCGACCAACGTCCTGACTTTC. The rearrangement links TRBV5-6 to TRBJ2-6; D uncertain. The V end lost 5 bases, the J end lost 8 bases, and 8 bases lay between the germline ends. The CDR3 length is 12 residues. Germline CDR1 and CDR2: SGHDT and YYEEEE.

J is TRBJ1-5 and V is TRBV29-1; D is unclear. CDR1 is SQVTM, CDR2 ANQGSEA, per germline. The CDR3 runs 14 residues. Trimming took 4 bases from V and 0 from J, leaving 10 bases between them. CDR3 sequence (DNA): TGCAGCGTTGGCGGCAGAGATAGCAATCAGCCCCAGCATTTT. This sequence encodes CSVGGRDSNQPQHF.

The CDR3 here is CSAGGQFPYEQYF. For the CDR3, the DNA is TGCAGTGCAGGAGGACAGTTCCCCTACGAGCAGTACTTC. The V call is TRBV20-1, the J call TRBJ2-7, with D possibly matching TRBD1 (6 bases). With 6 bases removed from V and 2 bases from J, the gap between germline ends came to 14 bases. Per germline, CDR1 DFQATT and CDR2 SNEGSKA (reference sequence). The CDR3 is 13 amino acids.

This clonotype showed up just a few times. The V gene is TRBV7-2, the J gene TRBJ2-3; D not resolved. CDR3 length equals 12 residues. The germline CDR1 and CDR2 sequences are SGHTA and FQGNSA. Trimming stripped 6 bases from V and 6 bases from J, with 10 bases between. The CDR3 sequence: CASSPDVDTQYF. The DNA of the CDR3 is TGTGCCAGCAGTCCGGACGTGGATACGCAGTATTTT. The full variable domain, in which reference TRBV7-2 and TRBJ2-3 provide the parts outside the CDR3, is GAGVSQSPSNKVTEKGKDVELRCDPISGHTALYWYRQSLGQGLEFLIYFQGNSAPDKSGLPSDRFSAERTGGSVSTLTIQRTQQEDSAVYLCASSPDVDTQYFGPGTRLTVL.

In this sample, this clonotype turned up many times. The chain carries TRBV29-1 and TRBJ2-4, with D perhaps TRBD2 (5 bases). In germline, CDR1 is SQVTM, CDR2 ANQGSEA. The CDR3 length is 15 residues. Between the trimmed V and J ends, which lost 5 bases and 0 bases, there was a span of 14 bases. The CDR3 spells CSVLIPRAAKNIQYF. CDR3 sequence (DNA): TGCAGCGTTTTGATTCCGCGGGCAGCCAAAAACATTCAGTACTTC.

Here the CDR3 reads CASRRGRIFSTNEKLFF. The DNA for the CDR3 is TGTGCCAGCAGGAGGGGACGGATCTTCTCAACTAATGAAAAACTGTTTTTT. This chain uses TRBV11-1 with TRBJ1-4; D possibly corresponds to TRBD1 (5 bases). Germline assignment: CDR1 SGHAT and CDR2 FQDESV (reference sequence). This CDR3 region has 17 residues. V was trimmed by 6 bases and J by 0 bases, leaving 17 bases between them.

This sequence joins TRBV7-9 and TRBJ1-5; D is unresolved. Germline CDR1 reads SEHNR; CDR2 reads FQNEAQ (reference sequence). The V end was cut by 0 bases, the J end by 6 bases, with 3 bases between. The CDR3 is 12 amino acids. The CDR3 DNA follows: TGTGCCAGCAGCTTAGCCTCTCAGCCCCAGCATTTT. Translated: CASSLASQPQHF.

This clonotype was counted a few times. The CDR3 is CASSATGVVYEQYF. Written as DNA, the CDR3 is TGTGCCAGCAGTGCGACAGGGGTGGTGTACGAGCAGTACTTC. The V and J genes are TRBV27 and TRBJ2-7; 8 bases map to TRBD1. The length of the CDR3 is 14 residues. CDR1 and CDR2 (germline): MNHEY, SMNVEV (reference sequence). V was clipped by 5 bases and J by 4 bases; unmatched bases: 7.

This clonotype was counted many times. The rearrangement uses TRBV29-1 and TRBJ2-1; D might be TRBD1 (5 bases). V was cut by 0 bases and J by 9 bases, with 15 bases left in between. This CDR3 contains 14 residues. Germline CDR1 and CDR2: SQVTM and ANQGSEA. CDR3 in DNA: TGCAGCGTTGAAGATCAGGCAGGGTTGGCTGAGCAGTTCTTC. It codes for CSVEDQAGLAEQFF.

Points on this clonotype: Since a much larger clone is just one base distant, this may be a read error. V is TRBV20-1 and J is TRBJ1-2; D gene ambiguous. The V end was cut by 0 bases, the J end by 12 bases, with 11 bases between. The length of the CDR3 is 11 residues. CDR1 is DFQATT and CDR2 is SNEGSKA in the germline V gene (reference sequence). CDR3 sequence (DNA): TGCAGTGCTAGAGAGGAGGCAGGCGACACCTTC. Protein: CSAREEAGDTF.